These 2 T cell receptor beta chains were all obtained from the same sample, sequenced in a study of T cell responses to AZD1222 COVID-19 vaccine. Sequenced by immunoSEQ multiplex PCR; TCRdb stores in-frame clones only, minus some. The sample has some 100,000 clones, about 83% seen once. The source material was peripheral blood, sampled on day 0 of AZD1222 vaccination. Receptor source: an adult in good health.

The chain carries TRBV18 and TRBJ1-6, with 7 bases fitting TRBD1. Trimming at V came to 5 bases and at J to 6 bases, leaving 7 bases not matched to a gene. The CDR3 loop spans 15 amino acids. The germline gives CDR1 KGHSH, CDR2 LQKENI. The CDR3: CASSFRQGLNSPLHF. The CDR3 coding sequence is TGTGCCAGCTCATTTCGACAGGGACTTAATTCACCCCTCCACTTT.

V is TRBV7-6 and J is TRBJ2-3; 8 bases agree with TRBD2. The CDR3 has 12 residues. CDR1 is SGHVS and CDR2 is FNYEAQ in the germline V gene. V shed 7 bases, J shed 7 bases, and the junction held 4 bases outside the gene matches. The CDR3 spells CASTGGGHTQYF. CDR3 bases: TGTGCCAGCACCGGCGGGGGGCATACGCAGTATTTT.